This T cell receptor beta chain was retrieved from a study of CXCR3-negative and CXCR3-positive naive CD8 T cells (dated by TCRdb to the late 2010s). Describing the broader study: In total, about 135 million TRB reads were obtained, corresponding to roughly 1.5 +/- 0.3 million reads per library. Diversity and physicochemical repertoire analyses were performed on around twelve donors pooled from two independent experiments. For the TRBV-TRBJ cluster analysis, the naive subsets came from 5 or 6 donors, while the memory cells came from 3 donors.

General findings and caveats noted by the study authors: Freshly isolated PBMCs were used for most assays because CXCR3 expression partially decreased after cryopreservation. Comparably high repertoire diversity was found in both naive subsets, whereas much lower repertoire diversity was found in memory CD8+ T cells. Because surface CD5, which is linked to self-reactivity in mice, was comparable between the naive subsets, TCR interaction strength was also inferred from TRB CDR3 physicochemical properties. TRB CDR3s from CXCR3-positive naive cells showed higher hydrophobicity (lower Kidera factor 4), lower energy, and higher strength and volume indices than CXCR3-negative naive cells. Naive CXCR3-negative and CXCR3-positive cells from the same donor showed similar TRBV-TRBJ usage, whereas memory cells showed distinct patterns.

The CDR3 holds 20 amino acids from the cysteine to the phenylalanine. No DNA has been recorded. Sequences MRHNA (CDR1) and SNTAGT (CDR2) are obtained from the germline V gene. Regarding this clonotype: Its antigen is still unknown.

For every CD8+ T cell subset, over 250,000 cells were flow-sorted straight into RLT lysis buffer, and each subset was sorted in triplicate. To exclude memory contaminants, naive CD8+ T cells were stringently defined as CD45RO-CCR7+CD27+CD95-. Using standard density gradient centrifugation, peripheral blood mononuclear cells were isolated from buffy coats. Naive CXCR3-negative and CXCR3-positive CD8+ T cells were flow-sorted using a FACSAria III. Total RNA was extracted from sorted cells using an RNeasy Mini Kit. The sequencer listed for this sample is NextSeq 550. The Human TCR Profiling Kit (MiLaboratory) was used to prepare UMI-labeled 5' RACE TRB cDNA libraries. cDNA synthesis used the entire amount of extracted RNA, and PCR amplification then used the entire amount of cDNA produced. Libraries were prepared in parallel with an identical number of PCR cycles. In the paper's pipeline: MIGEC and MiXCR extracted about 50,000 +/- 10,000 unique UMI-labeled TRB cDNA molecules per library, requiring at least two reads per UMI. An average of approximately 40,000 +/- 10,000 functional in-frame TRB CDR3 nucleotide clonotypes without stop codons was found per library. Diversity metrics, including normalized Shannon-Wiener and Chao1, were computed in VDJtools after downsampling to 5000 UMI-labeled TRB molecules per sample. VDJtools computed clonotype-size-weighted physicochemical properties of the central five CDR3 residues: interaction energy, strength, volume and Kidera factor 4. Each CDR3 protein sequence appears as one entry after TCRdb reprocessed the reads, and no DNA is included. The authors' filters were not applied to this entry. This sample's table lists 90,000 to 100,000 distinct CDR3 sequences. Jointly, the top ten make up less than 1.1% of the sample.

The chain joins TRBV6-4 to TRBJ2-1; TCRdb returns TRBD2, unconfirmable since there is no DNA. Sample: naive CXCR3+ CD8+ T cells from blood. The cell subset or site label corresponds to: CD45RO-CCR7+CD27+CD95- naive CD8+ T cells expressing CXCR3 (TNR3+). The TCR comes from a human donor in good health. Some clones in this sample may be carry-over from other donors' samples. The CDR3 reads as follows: CASSDSTGLAGGNTYNEQFF.